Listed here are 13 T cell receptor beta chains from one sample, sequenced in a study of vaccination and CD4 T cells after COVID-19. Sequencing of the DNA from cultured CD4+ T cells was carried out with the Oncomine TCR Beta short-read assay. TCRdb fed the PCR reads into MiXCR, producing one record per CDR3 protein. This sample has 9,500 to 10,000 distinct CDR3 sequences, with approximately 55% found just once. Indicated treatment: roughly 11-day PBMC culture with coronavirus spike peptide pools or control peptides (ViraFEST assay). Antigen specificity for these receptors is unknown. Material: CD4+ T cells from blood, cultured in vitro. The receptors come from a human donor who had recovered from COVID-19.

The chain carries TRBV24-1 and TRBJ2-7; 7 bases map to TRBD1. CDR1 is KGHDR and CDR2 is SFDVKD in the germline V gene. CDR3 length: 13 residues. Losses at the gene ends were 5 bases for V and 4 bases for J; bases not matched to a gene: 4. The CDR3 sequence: CATSASGGYEQYF. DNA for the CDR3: TGTGCCACCAGTGCGTCAGGGGGTTACGAGCAGTACTTC.

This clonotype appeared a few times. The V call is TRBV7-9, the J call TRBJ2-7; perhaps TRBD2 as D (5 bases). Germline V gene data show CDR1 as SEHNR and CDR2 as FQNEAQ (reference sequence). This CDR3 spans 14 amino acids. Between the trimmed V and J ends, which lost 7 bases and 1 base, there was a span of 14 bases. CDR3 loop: CASTSARTSYEQYF. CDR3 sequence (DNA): TGTGCCAGCACGTCCGCCAGGACTTCCTACGAGCAGTACTTC.

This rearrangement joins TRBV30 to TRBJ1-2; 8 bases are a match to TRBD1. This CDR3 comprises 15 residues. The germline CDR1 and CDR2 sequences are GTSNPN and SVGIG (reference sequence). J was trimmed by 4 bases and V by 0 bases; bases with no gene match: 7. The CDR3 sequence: CAWSVLRTGGYGYTF. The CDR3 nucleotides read TGTGCCTGGAGTGTATTGAGAACAGGGGGCTATGGCTACACCTTC.

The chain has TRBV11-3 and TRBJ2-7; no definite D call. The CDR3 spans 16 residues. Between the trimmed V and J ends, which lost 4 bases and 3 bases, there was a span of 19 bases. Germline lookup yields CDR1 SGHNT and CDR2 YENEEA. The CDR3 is CASSYYWTDTRYEQYF. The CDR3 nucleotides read TGTGCCAGCAGCTACTACTGGACGGATACACGCTACGAGCAGTACTTC.

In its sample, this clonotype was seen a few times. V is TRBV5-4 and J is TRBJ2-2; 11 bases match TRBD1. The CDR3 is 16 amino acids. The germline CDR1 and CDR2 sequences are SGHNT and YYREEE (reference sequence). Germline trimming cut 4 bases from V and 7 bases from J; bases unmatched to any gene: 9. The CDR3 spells CASSRSGTGGFGELFF. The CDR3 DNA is TGTGCCAGCAGCAGATCCGGGACAGGGGGATTCGGGGAGCTGTTTTTT.

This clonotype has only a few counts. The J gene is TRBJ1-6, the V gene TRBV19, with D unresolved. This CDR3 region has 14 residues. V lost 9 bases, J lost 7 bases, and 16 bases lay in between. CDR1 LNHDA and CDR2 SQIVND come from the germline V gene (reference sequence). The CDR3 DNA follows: TGTGCCAGCTCCGAAGCCAGCGAAAATTCACCCCTCCACTTT. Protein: CASSEASENSPLHF.

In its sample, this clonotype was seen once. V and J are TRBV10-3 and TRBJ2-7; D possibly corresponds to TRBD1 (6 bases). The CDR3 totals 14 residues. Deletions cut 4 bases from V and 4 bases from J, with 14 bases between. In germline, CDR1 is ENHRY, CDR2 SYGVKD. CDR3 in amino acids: CAISASGHFYEQYF. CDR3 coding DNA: TGTGCCATCAGTGCCTCGGGACACTTTTACGAGCAGTACTTC.

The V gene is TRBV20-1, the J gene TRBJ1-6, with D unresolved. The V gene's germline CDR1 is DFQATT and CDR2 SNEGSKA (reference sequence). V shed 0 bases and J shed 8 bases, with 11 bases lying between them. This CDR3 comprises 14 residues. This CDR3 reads CSARDPQHHSPLHF. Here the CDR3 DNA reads TGCAGTGCTAGAGATCCACAGCATCATTCACCCCTCCACTTT.

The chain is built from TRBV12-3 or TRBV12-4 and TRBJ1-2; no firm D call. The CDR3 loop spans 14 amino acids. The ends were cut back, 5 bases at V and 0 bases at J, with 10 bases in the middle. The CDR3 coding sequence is TGTGCCAGCAGTCTTGGAATCGCTAACTATGGCTACACCTTC. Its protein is CASSLGIANYGYTF.

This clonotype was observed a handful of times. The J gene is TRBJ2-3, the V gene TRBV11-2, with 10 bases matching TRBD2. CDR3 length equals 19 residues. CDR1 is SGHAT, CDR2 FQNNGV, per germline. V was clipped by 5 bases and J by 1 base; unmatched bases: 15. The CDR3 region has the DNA TGTGCCAGCAGCCTCTCTCCCTATGTAGCGGGGGGACGCACAGATACGCAGTATTTT. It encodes CASSLSPYVAGGRTDTQYF.

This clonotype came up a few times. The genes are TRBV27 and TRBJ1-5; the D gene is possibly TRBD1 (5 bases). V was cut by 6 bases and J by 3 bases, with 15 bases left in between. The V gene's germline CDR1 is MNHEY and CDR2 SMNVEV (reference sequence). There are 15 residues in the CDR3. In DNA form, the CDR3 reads TGTGCCAGCAGCCCTCTTTACAGGAACAATCAGCCCCAGCATTTT. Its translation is CASSPLYRNNQPQHF.

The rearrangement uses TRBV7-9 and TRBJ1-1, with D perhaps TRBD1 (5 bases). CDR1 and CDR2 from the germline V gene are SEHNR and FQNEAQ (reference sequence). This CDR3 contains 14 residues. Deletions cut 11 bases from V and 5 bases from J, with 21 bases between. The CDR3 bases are TGTGCCTCCCCAGCAGGGACCTTTCGTACTGAAGCTTTCTTT. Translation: CASPAGTFRTEAFF.

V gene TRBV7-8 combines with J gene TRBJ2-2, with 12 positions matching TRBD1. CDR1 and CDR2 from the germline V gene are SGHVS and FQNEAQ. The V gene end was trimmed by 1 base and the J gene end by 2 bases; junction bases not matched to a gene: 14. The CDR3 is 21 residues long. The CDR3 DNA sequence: TGTGCCAGCAGCTTAGTTCTGATAACCGGGACAGGGGGCAGAAACACCGGGGAGCTGTTTTTT. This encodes CASSLVLITGTGGRNTGELFF.